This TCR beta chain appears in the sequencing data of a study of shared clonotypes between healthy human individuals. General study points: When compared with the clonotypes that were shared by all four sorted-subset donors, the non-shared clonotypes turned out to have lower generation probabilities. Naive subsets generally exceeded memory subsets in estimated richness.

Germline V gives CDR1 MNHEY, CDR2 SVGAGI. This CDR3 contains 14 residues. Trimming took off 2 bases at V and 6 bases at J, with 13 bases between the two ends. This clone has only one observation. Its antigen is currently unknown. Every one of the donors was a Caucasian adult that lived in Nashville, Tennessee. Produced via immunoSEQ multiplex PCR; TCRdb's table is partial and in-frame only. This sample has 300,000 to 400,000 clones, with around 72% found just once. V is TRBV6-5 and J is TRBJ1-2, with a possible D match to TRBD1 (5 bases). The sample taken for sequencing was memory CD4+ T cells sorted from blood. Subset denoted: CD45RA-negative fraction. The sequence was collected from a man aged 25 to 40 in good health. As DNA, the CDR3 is TGTGCCAGCAGTTACGTGGGGGAAGGGAATGGCTACACCTTC. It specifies CASSYVGEGNGYTF.